The 29 T cell receptor beta chains below were found in one sample sequenced in a study of blood T cell repertoires in COVID-19 (dated by TCRdb to about 2020). The library was built by means of the immunoSEQ multiplex PCR assay. Sourced from immuneACCESS, this table was stored by TCRdb with only in-frame sequences that have V and J called. A share of the clones is absent; for the studies checked, an unresolved V gene accounts for under half, and the remainder has no known explanation. Counted in this sample were 100,000 to 150,000 clones; around 87% of them appeared once. The top ten hold roughly 4% of the sample. The specimen sequenced was peripheral blood. These TCRs come from a woman in her sixties with COVID-19, enrolled during active disease.

V is TRBV6-5 and J is TRBJ2-5, with no clear D. Trimming stripped 7 bases from V and 3 bases from J, with 12 bases between. Germline V gene data show CDR1 as MNHEY and CDR2 as SVGAGI. CDR3 length: 13 amino acids. CDR3 region: CASTASIEETQYF. In DNA form, the CDR3 reads TGTGCCAGCACAGCGTCTATAGAAGAGACCCAGTACTTC.

The chain combines TRBV6-4 with TRBJ2-7, with a tentative D call TRBD1 (6 bases). There are 15 residues in the CDR3. V was shortened by 6 bases and J by 3 bases, with 18 bases between the two germline ends. Germline-derived CDR1 and CDR2 are MRHNA and SNTAGT. The CDR3 is CASRKNPTGGYEQYF. The CDR3 coding sequence is TGTGCCAGCAGGAAAAACCCGACAGGCGGCTACGAGCAGTACTTC.

V is TRBV12-5 and J is TRBJ1-4; D gene unclear. The CDR3 consists of 21 residues. From germline, CDR1 is LGHNT and CDR2 FRNRAP. V gave up 3 bases and J gave up 0 bases, with 26 bases separating them. DNA for the CDR3: TGTGCTAGTGGTTTTTACCCTACTGGACTAATGGCCCGTGCAACTAATGAAAAACTGTTTTTT. It yields the protein CASGFYPTGLMARATNEKLFF.

The V and J genes are TRBV5-1 and TRBJ2-5, with TRBD1 as a possible D gene (6 bases). CDR1 is SGHRS, CDR2 YFSETQ, per germline. Trimming stripped 3 bases from V and 1 base from J, with 7 bases between. The CDR3 extends over 13 amino acids. In DNA, the CDR3 is TGCGCCAGCAGCTCAGGGGTCCAAGAGACCCAGTACTTC. The encoded protein is CASSSGVQETQYF.

The chain recombines TRBV19 with TRBJ1-2; 9 nucleotides agree with TRBD1. Per the germline V gene, CDR1 is LNHDA and CDR2 is SQIVND (reference sequence). The CDR3 is 15 amino acids. The ends lost 5 bases at V and 4 bases at J; junction bases unmatched: 8. CDR3 sequence (DNA): TGTGCCAGTAGTGCTACAGGGGGCCAGGGCTATGGCTACACCTTC. Its protein is CASSATGGQGYGYTF. Full variable domain (missing parts from reference TRBV19 and TRBJ1-2): DGGITQSPKYLFRKEGQNVTLSCEQNLNHDAMYWYRQDPGQGLRLIYYSQIVNDFQKGDIAEGYSVSREKKESFPLTVTSAQKNPTAFYLCASSATGGQGYGYTFGSGTRLTVV.

The V gene is TRBV19, the J gene TRBJ2-3; 8 bases are shared with TRBD1. The length of the CDR3 is 14 residues. Germline V lookup: CDR1 LNHDA, CDR2 SQIVND (reference sequence). V lost 4 bases, J lost 0 bases, and 0 bases stayed unmatched. The CDR3 DNA reads TGTGCCAGTAGTAGGACAGGGAGCACAGATACGCAGTATTTT. Its translation is CASSRTGSTDTQYF.

The V gene is TRBV6-6, the J gene TRBJ1-1; D is perhaps TRBD1 (5 bases). CDR1 MNHNY and CDR2 SVGAGI come from the germline V gene (reference sequence). The ends were cut back, 0 bases at V and 5 bases at J, with 10 bases in the middle. The CDR3 runs to 14 residues. The DNA of the CDR3 is TGTGCCAGCAGTTACTCGTCCGGGGGGACTGAAGCTTTCTTT. This translates into CASSYSSGGTEAFF.

The J gene is TRBJ2-5, the V gene TRBV9; no reliable D call. Trimming took off 0 bases at V and 0 bases at J, with 12 bases between the two ends. Per germline, CDR1 SGDLS and CDR2 YYNGEE. This CDR3 contains 16 residues. The CDR3 DNA is TGTGCCAGCAGCGTAGTAGTTTGGCGGAACCAAGAGACCCAGTACTTC. Translated, it gives CASSVVVWRNQETQYF.

V and J are TRBV6-5 and TRBJ2-2; D unresolved. V lost 8 bases to trimming and J lost 1 base, with 14 bases between them. CDR3 length: 15 residues. Germline V gene data show CDR1 as MNHEY and CDR2 as SVGAGI. CDR3 region: CASPAPPGNTGELFF. In DNA, the CDR3 is TGTGCCAGCCCGGCCCCGCCAGGGAACACCGGGGAGCTGTTTTTT.

V and J are TRBV5-1 and TRBJ1-1, with D possibly matching TRBD1 (5 bases). The CDR3 is 14 amino acids. Per germline, CDR1 SGHRS and CDR2 YFSETQ. V gave up 3 bases and J gave up 1 base, with 10 bases separating them. The CDR3 DNA sequence: TGCGCCAGCAGCTCAGTCGGGGGGAACACTGAAGCTTTCTTT. Its protein product is CASSSVGGNTEAFF. Supplemented by reference TRBV5-1 and TRBJ1-1, the full variable domain reads KAGVTQTPRYLIKTRGQQVTLSCSPISGHRSVSWYQQTPGQGLQFLFEYFSETQRNKGNFPGRFSGRQFSNSRSEMNVSTLELGDSALYLCASSSVGGNTEAFFGQGTRLTVV.

This rearrangement joins TRBV20-1 to TRBJ2-7; D is ambiguous. The V and J ends lost 5 bases and 4 bases respectively, with 9 bases between them. The CDR3 contains 11 residues. Germline CDR1 DFQATT, CDR2 SNEGSKA (reference sequence). The CDR3 protein is CSAAREYEQYF. The CDR3 nucleotides are TGCAGTGCTGCACGAGAGTACGAGCAGTACTTC.

This chain links TRBV5-4 with TRBJ1-1; D is undetermined. Trimming pared 2 bases from V and 2 bases from J, leaving 13 bases between. This CDR3 has 15 residues. Germline CDR1 and CDR2: SGHNT and YYREEE (reference sequence). The CDR3: CASSFGRPGNTEAFF. The DNA of the CDR3 is TGTGCCAGCAGCTTCGGACGGCCGGGAAACACTGAAGCTTTCTTT.

Comment on this clone: The junction departs from the called germline gene at one end, perhaps through a read error. The chain employs TRBV11-3 and TRBJ1-3; no definite D call. The length of the CDR3 is 15 residues. The germline V gene has CDR1 SGHNT and CDR2 YENEEA. CDR3 residues: CASSLDGGSGNTIYF. The CDR3 DNA is TGTGCCAGCAGCCTAGACGGAGGCTCTGGAAACACCATATATTTT.

The V call is TRBV5-1, the J call TRBJ2-1; 7 bases are a match to TRBD2. Per the germline V gene, CDR1 is SGHRS and CDR2 is YFSETQ. J gave up 2 bases and V 4 bases, and 12 bases lay outside the gene matches. The CDR3 length is 17 residues. CDR3: CASSSGLGGFAYNEQFF. CDR3 sequence (DNA): TGCGCCAGCAGCAGTGGACTAGGAGGCTTCGCCTACAATGAGCAGTTCTTC.

The chain joins TRBV7-6 to TRBJ2-3; tentative D call: TRBD1 (6 bases). The J call may be wrong; the DNA end is better matched by TRBJ1-5. There are 14 residues in the CDR3. The germline V gene encodes CDR1 SGHVS and CDR2 FNYEAQ. CDR3 sequence (DNA): TGTGCCAGCAGCGAGGCGGGGGGGCGGGGTACGCAGCATTTT. Translating gives CASSEAGGRGTQHF.

In nucleotides, the CDR3 is TGTGCCACTGCCGGGGGGATGAGCTCTGGAAACACCATATATTTT. The encoded protein is CATAGGMSSGNTIYF. The chain links TRBV10-3 to TRBJ1-3; the D gene is possibly TRBD1 (5 bases). Germline V gives CDR1 ENHRY, CDR2 SYGVKD. The ends were cut back, 10 bases at V and 0 bases at J, with 16 bases in the middle. The CDR3 has 15 amino acids.

The chain uses TRBV3-1 (or the pseudogene TRBV3-2) and TRBJ1-5; weak D call: TRBD1 (5 bases). The CDR3 has 15 amino acids. Germline assignment: CDR1 LGHDT and CDR2 YNNKEL (reference sequence). Trimming left V 0 bases short and J 1 base short, with 7 bases between. CDR3 amino acids: CASSQEGLSNQPQHF. CDR3 in DNA: TGTGCCAGCAGCCAAGAGGGACTCAGCAATCAGCCCCAGCATTTT.

The chain employs TRBV11-2 and TRBJ1-4; 9 bases match TRBD1. With V trimmed by 5 bases and J by 7 bases, 5 bases remained unmatched. This CDR3 spans 14 amino acids. In germline, CDR1 is SGHAT, CDR2 FQNNGV. CDR3 region: CASSRGQGLEKLFF. Written as DNA, the CDR3 is TGTGCCAGCAGCCGGGGACAGGGACTTGAAAAACTGTTTTTT.

CDR3: CASSLPGQGSYEQYF. The CDR3 bases are TGTGCCAGCAGCTTACCGGGACAGGGCTCCTACGAGCAGTACTTC. The chain employs TRBV7-8 and TRBJ2-7; 9 nucleotides agree with TRBD1. Germline assignment: CDR1 SGHVS and CDR2 FQNEAQ. The CDR3 has 15 residues. V shed 2 bases, J shed 0 bases, and the junction held 2 bases outside the gene matches.

The chain has TRBV6-6 and TRBJ2-7, with TRBD1 identical over 10 bases. CDR1 MNHNY and CDR2 SVGAGI come from the germline V gene (reference sequence). This CDR3 has 15 residues. Trimming at V came to 7 bases and at J to 5 bases, leaving 11 bases not matched to a gene. Here the CDR3 reads CASIPGQGKIHEQYF. DNA of the CDR3: TGTGCCAGCATCCCGGGACAGGGGAAGATCCACGAGCAGTACTTC.

The genes are TRBV4-2 and TRBJ2-5; 12 bases match TRBD1. Per germline, CDR1 LGHNA and CDR2 YNFKEQ. This CDR3 has 17 amino acids. V was clipped by 4 bases and J by 4 bases; unmatched bases: 10. The CDR3 nucleotides read TGTGCCAGCAGCCCCCGGGACAGGGGGCGGGTGGGAGAGACCCAGTACTTC. Its translation is CASSPRDRGRVGETQYF.

In this sample, this clone turned up once. CDR3 amino acids: CAISDSSNLGTDTQYF. CDR3 DNA sequence: TGTGCCATCAGTGATTCGAGTAACTTAGGCACAGATACGCAGTATTTT. The rearrangement joins TRBV10-3 to TRBJ2-3; D is undetermined. Germline CDR1 reads ENHRY; CDR2 reads SYGVKD. V shed 3 bases and J shed 1 base, with 14 bases lying between them. CDR3 length: 16 amino acids.

The CDR3 region has the DNA TGTGCCAGCAGCGTAGACAGCGGCTATGGCTACACCTTC. Encoded protein: CASSVDSGYGYTF. V gene TRBV9 combines with J gene TRBJ1-2; D call uncertain. The V gene lost 0 bases and the J gene lost 4 bases, with 7 bases spanning the gap. CDR1 SGDLS and CDR2 YYNGEE come from the germline V gene. This CDR3 region has 13 residues.

The V call is TRBV6-5, the J call TRBJ1-1; 7 positions agree with TRBD1. With V trimmed by 6 bases and J by 5 bases, 12 bases remained unmatched. Germline V gene lookup returns CDR1 MNHEY and CDR2 SVGAGI. The CDR3 contains 15 residues. CDR3 coding DNA: TGTGCCAGCAGCTCTTCTCAGACAGGGAGAACTGAAGCTTTCTTT. It codes for CASSSSQTGRTEAFF.

The chain uses TRBV29-1 and TRBJ1-1, with unresolved D. The V and J ends lost 5 bases and 0 bases respectively, with 13 bases between them. The CDR3 sequence is 14 residues long. Germline V gene sequence: CDR1 SQVTM, CDR2 ANQGSEA. CDR3 in amino acids: CSVRGRAMNTEAFF. The CDR3 coding sequence is TGCAGCGTTAGAGGCAGAGCGATGAACACTGAAGCTTTCTTT.

This chain joins TRBV19 and TRBJ1-1; D is uncertain. The CDR3 has 15 residues. The V gene lost 3 bases and the J gene lost 1 base, with 12 bases spanning the gap. Looked up from germline, CDR1 is LNHDA and CDR2 is SQIVND (reference sequence). The chain's CDR3 is CASSMGRVGNTEAFF. CDR3 DNA sequence: TGTGCCAGTAGTATGGGTCGGGTGGGGAACACTGAAGCTTTCTTT.

This clone was seen more than once but under ten times. This chain links TRBV6-1 with TRBJ1-1; 7 nucleotides line up with TRBD1. V was clipped by 0 bases and J by 6 bases; unmatched bases: 10. CDR3 length: 16 residues. Germline CDR1 and CDR2: MNHNS and SASEGT. CDR3 sequence (DNA): TGTGCCAGCAGTGAAGCTCCGACAGGGTTAAGGCCTGAAGCTTTCTTT. This sequence encodes CASSEAPTGLRPEAFF.

The chain has TRBV19 and TRBJ1-5, with D tentatively TRBD1 (6 bases). Per the germline V gene, CDR1 is LNHDA and CDR2 is SQIVND (reference sequence). V lost 3 bases and J 5 bases, leaving 11 bases between the germline ends. The CDR3 sequence is 14 residues long. The DNA of the CDR3 is TGTGCCAGTAGTATCCAGGGGCGTCATCAGCCCCAGCATTTT. Translating gives CASSIQGRHQPQHF.

The chain is built from TRBV11-2 and TRBJ2-5; D gene unclear. Trimming stripped 5 bases from V and 5 bases from J, with 18 bases between. The V gene's germline CDR1 is SGHAT and CDR2 FQNNGV. The length of the CDR3 is 15 residues. The DNA of the CDR3 is TGTGCCAGCAGCCGCTTTGAGACCTTGAGGGAGACCCAGTACTTC. Translating gives CASSRFETLRETQYF.